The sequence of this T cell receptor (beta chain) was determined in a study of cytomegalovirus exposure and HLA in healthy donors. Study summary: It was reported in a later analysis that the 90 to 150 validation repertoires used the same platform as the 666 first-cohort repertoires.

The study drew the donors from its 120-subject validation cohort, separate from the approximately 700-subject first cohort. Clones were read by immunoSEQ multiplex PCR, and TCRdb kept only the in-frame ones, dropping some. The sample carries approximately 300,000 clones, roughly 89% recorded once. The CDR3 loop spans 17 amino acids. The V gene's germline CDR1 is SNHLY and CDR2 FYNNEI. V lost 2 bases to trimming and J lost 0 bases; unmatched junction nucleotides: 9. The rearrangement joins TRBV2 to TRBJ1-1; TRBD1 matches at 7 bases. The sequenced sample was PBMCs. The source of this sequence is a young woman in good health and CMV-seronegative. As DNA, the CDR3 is TGTGCCAGCAGTGAAACTTACTACAGGGGCGTGAACACTGAAGCTTTCTTT. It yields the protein CASSETYYRGVNTEAFF.